This T cell receptor (beta chain) was documented in a study of T-cell memory formation after mild COVID-19 (dated by TCRdb to about 2021). In the study overall: TCR sequence clusters from the two donors were largely donor specific. In a couple of donors, T-cell clones that expanded and contracted after mild COVID-19 were tracked by sequencing TCRalpha and TCRbeta repertoires over time. Two young, previously healthy adult volunteers made up the cohort, one male and one female. General conclusions and limits of the study: SARS-CoV-2 specificity was not confirmed for the second-wave clones peaking on day 37. The study included only a couple of mild cases, and larger cohorts that include severe cases with pre-infection samples were judged to be necessary. Contracting CD4+ clones were found mainly in CM and EM memory subsets, while CD8+ clones were enriched in EMRA. Some responding clones were found in pre-infection memory, which suggests that pre-existing cross-reactive memory T cells took part in the SARS-CoV-2 response. Clones that contracted from day 15 to 85 showed balanced CD4/CD8 phenotypes, whereas a second wave of clones that expanded from day 15 to 37 leaned towards CD4+.

As concerns this clonotype: Which antigen it targets is not known. One base away there is no much larger clone; base qualities are not given.

Sequencing was performed on an Illumina NovaSeq 6000. cDNA libraries for TCRalpha and TCRbeta were prepared by 5'RACE using constant-segment primers, with sample barcodes and unique molecular identifiers added. RNA was extracted from every sample with Trizol reagent. Libraries were amplified in two PCR steps, with a second sample barcode and Illumina TruSeq adapters added in the second step. Sequencing of the libraries was done on an Illumina NovaSeq, producing 2 x 150 bp paired-end reads. On the study's bioinformatics: With migec v1.2.7, reads were demultiplexed and then collapsed into UMI-guided consensus sequences. Using mixcr v2.1.11, the UMI consensuses were aligned to TRA and TRB V and J templates and assembled into clonotypes. A clonotype was counted as expanded or contracted only if both edgeR and NoisET called the change significant, with noise models trained on biological replicates. edgeR calls used a false discovery rate-adjusted p below 0.01 and a log2 fold-change threshold of 1. As an exploratory analysis of dynamics, max-normalized trajectories of the 1000 most abundant clonotypes were examined with PCA combined with hierarchical clustering. Separately sequenced CD4+ and CD8+ repertoires were used to assign the CD4 or CD8 phenotype of responding clones. The public reads were reanalyzed by TCRdb: fastp trimming at Q25, MiXCR alignment, in-frame beta chains only. For every CDR3 protein sequence, its rows merge into one entry that carries the most common genes and DNA. Clone size and V and J calls follow TCRdb, not the original study. The sample table shows under 400,000 distinct CDR3 sequences, and roughly 21% are seen once. The ten top clones hold approximately 12% of the sample.

Ficoll-Paque density gradient centrifugation was used to isolate PBMCs. The germline V gene provides CDR1 MNHEY and CDR2 SVGEGT. The CDR3, cysteine through phenylalanine, is 16 amino acids long. Only the CDR3 DNA stays, 48 bases, in frame from base 1. The trim is 1 base for V and 0 bases for J, with a gap of 10 bases between the germline ends. The TCR was taken from an adult woman who had mild COVID-19 (a few samples of this study predate the infection). The sample titles of this study are shuffled in the database, so cell type and time point are left out; the donor was told from shared clones. Sequenced material: PBMCs or a T cell subset sorted from them (not recorded which). The V gene is TRBV6-2 or TRBV6-3 and the J gene is TRBJ2-4; the D gene remains uncertain. The CDR3 protein: CASSYFVRKAKNIQYF. The DNA sequence is TGTGCCAGCAGTTACTTCGTAAGAAAAGCCAAAAACATTCAGTACTTC.